This is a list of T cell receptor beta chains from one sample in a study of vaccination and CD4 T cells after COVID-19. TCRdb re-analysed the PCR reads in MiXCR, keeping a single row per CDR3 protein. The sample yields about 20,000 distinct CDR3 sequences, about two fifths seen once. These receptors lack a known antigen. Sequencing was done on a sample of CD4+ T cells from blood, cultured in vitro. The origin of the receptors is a human donor who had recovered from COVID-19. Each CDR3 is given with its conserved first and last residue. The order of the fields is D gene, J gene, clone size, V gene, CDR3 DNA, CDR3 protein. D genes are given only for firm matches. Part of the rows lack a size; the others show once, few, many or a class for expanded clones.

d_call: -
j_call: TRBJ2-3
clone_size: -
v_call: TRBV20-1
cdr3_nt: TGCAGTGCTAGAGATCGAGGCTATCGGAGGGATACGCAGTATTTT
cdr3_aa: CSARDRGYRRDTQYF

d_call: -
j_call: TRBJ2-7
clone_size: -
v_call: TRBV21-1
cdr3_nt: TGTGCCAGCAACGGACAGGGTTGTTTCCACGAGCAGTACTTC
cdr3_aa: CASNGQGCFHEQYF

d_call: TRBD2
j_call: TRBJ2-3
clone_size: -
v_call: TRBV9
cdr3_nt: TGTGCCAGCAGCGTAGAGGGACTAGCATCCACAGATACGCAGTATTTT
cdr3_aa: CASSVEGLASTDTQYF

d_call: -
j_call: TRBJ2-5
clone_size: few
v_call: TRBV11-3
cdr3_nt: TGTGCCAGCAGCTTATCGGGGGACAGTCCGCTTGCAGAGACCCAGTACTTC
cdr3_aa: CASSLSGDSPLAETQYF

d_call: TRBD1
j_call: TRBJ2-2
clone_size: few
v_call: TRBV19
cdr3_nt: TGTGCCACTACGGGACAGGGGGCATACACCGGGGAGCTGTTTTTT
cdr3_aa: CATTGQGAYTGELFF

d_call: TRBD2
j_call: TRBJ2-5
clone_size: -
v_call: TRBV15
cdr3_nt: TGTGCCACCAGCAGAAGCCCTGGGCTAGCGGGTGAAGAGACCCAGTACTTC
cdr3_aa: CATSRSPGLAGEETQYF

d_call: TRBD1
j_call: TRBJ1-5
clone_size: -
v_call: TRBV24-1
cdr3_nt: TGTGCCACCAGTGACTCGGGGGACAGGCCTTATCAGCCCCAGCATTTT
cdr3_aa: CATSDSGDRPYQPQHF

d_call: TRBD2
j_call: TRBJ2-7
clone_size: few
v_call: TRBV5-4
cdr3_nt: TGTGCCAGCAGCTTGGGACTAGCGGGCATTTCCTACGAGCAGTACTTC
cdr3_aa: CASSLGLAGISYEQYF

d_call: TRBD1
j_call: TRBJ2-4
clone_size: -
v_call: TRBV6-1
cdr3_nt: TGTGCCAGCAGAGAGGGACAGAAAAACATTCAGTACTTC
cdr3_aa: CASREGQKNIQYF

d_call: -
j_call: TRBJ2-3
clone_size: few
v_call: TRBV6-2/TRBV6-3
cdr3_nt: TGTGCCAGCAACCCTACAGATACGCAGTATTTT
cdr3_aa: CASNPTDTQYF